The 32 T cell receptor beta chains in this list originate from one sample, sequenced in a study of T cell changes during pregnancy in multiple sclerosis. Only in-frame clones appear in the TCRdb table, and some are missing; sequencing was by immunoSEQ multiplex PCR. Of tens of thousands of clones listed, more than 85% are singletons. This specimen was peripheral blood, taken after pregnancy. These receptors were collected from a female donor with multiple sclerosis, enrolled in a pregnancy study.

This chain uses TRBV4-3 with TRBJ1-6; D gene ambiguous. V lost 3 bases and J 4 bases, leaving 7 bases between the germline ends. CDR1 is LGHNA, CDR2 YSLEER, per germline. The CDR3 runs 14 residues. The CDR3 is CASSQTQYNSPLHF. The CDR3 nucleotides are TGCGCCAGCAGCCAGACACAGTATAATTCACCCCTCCACTTT.

DNA for the CDR3: TGCGCCAGCAGCTTGGAGGGGTTGAGGAATCAGCCCCAGCATTTT. Translated: CASSLEGLRNQPQHF. This chain connects TRBV5-1 to TRBJ1-5; tentatively, D is TRBD1 (5 bases). The CDR3 sequence is 15 residues long. Germline lookup yields CDR1 SGHRS and CDR2 YFSETQ. Trimming shortened V by 0 bases and J by 4 bases, and 11 bases separated the two germline ends.

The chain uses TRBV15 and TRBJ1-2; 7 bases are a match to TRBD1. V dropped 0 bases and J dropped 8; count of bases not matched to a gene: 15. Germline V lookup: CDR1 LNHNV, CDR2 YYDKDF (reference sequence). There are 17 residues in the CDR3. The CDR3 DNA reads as TGTGCCACCAGCAGAGATGCATCCGAGACAGGGTCTTGCGGCTACACCTTC. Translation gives CATSRDASETGSCGYTF.

The CDR3 spells CASSRLLAGIQETQYF. CDR3 coding DNA: TGTGCCAGCAGTCGACTACTAGCGGGGATACAAGAGACCCAGTACTTC. The chain combines TRBV5-6 with TRBJ2-5; TRBD2 aligns across 10 bases. From germline, CDR1 is SGHDT and CDR2 YYEEEE. The ends lost 5 bases at V and 2 bases at J; junction bases unmatched: 9. This CDR3 contains 16 residues.

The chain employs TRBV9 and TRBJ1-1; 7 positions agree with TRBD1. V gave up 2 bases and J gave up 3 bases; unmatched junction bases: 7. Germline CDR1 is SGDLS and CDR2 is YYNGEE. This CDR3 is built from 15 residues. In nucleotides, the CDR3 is TGTGCCAGCAGCGTTTCAGGGGGTATGGACACTGAAGCTTTCTTT. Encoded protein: CASSVSGGMDTEAFF.

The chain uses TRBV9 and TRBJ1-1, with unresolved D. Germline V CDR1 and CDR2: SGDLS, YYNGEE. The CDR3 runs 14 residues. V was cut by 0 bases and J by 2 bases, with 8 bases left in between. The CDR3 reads CASSVVGGNTEAFF. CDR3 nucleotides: TGTGCCAGCAGCGTAGTCGGAGGCAACACTGAAGCTTTCTTT.

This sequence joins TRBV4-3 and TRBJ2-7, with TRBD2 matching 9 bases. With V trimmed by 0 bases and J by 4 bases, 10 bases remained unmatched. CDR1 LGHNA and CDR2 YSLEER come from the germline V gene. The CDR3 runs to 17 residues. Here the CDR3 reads CASSQEAPGLAIYEQYF. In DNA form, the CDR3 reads TGCGCCAGCAGCCAAGAGGCACCGGGACTAGCTATATACGAGCAGTACTTC.

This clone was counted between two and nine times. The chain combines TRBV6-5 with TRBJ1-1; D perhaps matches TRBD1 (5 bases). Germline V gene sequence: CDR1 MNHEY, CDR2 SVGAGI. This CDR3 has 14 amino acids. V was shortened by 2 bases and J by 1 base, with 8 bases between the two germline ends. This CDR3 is CASSYDSKNTEAFF. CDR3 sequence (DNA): TGTGCCAGCAGTTACGACAGTAAGAACACTGAAGCTTTCTTT.

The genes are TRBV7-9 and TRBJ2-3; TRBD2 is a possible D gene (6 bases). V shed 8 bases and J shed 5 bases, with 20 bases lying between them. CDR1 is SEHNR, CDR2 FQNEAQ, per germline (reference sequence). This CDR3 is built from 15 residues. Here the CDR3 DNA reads TGTGCCAGCGCCTGGGGGGTTAAAGTGGGAGATACGCAGTATTTT. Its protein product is CASAWGVKVGDTQYF. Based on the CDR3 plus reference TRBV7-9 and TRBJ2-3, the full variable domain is DTGVSQNPRHKITKRGQNVTFRCDPISEHNRLYWYRQTLGQGPEFLTYFQNEAQLEKSRLLSDRFSAERPKGSFSTLEIQRTEQGDSAMYLCASAWGVKVGDTQYFGPGTRLTVL.

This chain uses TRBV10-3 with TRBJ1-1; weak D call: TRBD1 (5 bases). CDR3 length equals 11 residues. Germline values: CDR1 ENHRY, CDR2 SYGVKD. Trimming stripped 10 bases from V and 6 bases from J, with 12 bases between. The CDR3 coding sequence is TGTGCCACAAAGACAGTGGCTGAAGCTTTCTTT. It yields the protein CATKTVAEAFF.

CDR3 coding DNA: TGTGCCATCAGTGAAAACAGGGCCGTCCATCAGCCCCAGCATTTT. Translating it yields CAISENRAVHQPQHF. This chain links TRBV10-3 with TRBJ1-5; tentative D call: TRBD1 (6 bases). This CDR3 is built from 15 residues. Trimming cost V 3 bases and J 5 bases, with 14 bases left between them. The germline gives CDR1 ENHRY, CDR2 SYGVKD.

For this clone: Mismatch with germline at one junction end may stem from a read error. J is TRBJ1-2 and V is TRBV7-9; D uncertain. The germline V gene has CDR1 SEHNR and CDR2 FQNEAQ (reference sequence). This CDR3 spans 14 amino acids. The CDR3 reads CASSFEGVNSGYTF. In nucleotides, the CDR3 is TGTGCCAGCAGCTTTGAGGGCGTCAACTCTGGCTACACCTTC.

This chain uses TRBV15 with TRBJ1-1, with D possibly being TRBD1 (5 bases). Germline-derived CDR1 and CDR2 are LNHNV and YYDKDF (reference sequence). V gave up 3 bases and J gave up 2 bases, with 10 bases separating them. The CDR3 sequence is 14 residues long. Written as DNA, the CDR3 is TGTGCCACCAGCAGCCTGACAGTTAACACTGAAGCTTTCTTT. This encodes CATSSLTVNTEAFF.

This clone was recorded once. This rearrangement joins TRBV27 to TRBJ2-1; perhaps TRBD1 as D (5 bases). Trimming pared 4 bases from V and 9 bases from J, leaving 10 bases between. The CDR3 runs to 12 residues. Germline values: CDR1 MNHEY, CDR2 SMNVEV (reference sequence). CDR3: CASSSQGGEQFF. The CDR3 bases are TGTGCCAGCAGTTCCCAGGGCGGTGAGCAGTTCTTC.

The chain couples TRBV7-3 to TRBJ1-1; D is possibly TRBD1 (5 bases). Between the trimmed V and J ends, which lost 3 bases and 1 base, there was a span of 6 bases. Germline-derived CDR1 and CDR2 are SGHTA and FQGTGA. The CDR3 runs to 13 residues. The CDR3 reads CASSFTGNTEAFF. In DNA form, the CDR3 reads TGTGCCAGCAGCTTCACAGGGAACACTGAAGCTTTCTTT. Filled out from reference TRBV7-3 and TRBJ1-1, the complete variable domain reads GAGVSQTPSNKVTEKGKYVELRCDPISGHTALYWYRQSLGQGPEFLIYFQGTGAADDSGLPNDRFFAVRPEGSVSTLKIQRTERGDSAVYLCASSFTGNTEAFFGQGTRLTVV.

In nucleotides, the CDR3 is TGTGCCAGCAGCCCCGCAGGGCCTTCGACCCAGTACTTC. Protein product: CASSPAGPSTQYF. The chain combines TRBV7-3 with TRBJ2-5, with D tentatively TRBD1 (5 bases). The CDR3 loop spans 13 amino acids. The V end was cut by 5 bases, the J end by 7 bases, with 14 bases between. Germline V gene lookup returns CDR1 SGHTA and CDR2 FQGTGA.

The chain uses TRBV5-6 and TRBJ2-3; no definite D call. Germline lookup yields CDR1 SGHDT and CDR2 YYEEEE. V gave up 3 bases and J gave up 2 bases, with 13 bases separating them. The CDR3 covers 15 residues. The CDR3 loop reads CASSSPQQNTDTQYF. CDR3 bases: TGTGCCAGCAGCTCCCCCCAACAGAACACAGATACGCAGTATTTT.

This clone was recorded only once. The DNA of the CDR3 is TGCAGTGCCGGGGGGCTCCCCTACACCTTC. Translated, it gives CSAGGLPYTF. The genes are TRBV20-1 and TRBJ1-2; D possibly corresponds to TRBD1 (6 bases). This CDR3 spans 10 amino acids. Germline V CDR1 and CDR2: DFQATT, SNEGSKA (reference sequence). Between the trimmed V and J ends, which lost 6 bases and 10 bases, there was a span of 12 bases.

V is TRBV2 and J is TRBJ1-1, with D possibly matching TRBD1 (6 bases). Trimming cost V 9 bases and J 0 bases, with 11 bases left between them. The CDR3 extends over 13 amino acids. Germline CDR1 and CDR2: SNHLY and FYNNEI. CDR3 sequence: CARTGDLNTEAFF. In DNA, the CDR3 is TGTGCCAGGACAGGAGATCTGAACACTGAAGCTTTCTTT.

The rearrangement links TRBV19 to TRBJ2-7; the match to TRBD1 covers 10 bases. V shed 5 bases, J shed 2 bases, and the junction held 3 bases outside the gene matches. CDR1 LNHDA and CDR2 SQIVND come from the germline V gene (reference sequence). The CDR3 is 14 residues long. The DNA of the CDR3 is TGTGCCAGTAGTCCGGGACAGGGGCCCTACGAGCAGTACTTC. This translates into CASSPGQGPYEQYF.

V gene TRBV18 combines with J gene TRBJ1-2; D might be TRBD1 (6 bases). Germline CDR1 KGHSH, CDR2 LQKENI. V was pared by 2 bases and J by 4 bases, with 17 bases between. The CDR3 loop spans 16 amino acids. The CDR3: CASSPTGTPLGYGYTF. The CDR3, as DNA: TGTGCCAGCTCACCAACAGGGACCCCACTAGGCTATGGCTACACCTTC.

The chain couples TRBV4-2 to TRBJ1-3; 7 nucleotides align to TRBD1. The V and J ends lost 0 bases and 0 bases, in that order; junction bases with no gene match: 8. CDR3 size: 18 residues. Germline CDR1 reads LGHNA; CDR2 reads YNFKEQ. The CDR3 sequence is CASSQEGGQRLSGNTIYF. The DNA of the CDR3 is TGTGCCAGCAGCCAAGAGGGGGGACAGAGGCTCTCTGGAAACACCATATATTTT.

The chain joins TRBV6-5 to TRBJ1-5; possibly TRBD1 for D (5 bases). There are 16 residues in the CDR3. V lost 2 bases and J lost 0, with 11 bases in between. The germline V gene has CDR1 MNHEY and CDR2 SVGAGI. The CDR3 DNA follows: TGTGCCAGCAGTTACGGTCACAGGCATAGCAATCAGCCCCAGCATTTT. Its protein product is CASSYGHRHSNQPQHF.

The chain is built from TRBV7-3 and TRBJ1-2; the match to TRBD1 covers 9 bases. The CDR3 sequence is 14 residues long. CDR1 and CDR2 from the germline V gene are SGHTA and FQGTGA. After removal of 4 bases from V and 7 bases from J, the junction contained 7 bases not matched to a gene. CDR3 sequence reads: CASSSTGGAGGYTF. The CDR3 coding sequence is TGTGCCAGCAGCTCAACAGGGGGCGCCGGTGGCTACACCTTC.

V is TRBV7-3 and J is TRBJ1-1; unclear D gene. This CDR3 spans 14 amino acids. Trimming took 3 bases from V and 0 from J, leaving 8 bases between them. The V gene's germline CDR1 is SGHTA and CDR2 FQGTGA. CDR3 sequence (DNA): TGTGCCAGCAGCTTCCAAACGGTGAACACTGAAGCTTTCTTT. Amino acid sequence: CASSFQTVNTEAFF.

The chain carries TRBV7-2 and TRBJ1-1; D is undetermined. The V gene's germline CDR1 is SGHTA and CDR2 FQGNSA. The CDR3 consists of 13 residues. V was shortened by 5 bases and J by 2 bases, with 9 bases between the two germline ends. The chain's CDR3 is CASSVLKNTEAFF. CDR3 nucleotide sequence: TGTGCCAGCAGCGTTCTTAAAAACACTGAAGCTTTCTTT.

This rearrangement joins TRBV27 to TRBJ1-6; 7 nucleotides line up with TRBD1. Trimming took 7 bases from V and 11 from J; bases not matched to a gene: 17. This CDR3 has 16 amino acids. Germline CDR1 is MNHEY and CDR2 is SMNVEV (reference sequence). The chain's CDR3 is CASTPRGDSLVPPLHF. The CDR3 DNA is TGTGCCAGCACCCCCCGAGGGGACAGTCTGGTTCCACCCCTCCACTTT.

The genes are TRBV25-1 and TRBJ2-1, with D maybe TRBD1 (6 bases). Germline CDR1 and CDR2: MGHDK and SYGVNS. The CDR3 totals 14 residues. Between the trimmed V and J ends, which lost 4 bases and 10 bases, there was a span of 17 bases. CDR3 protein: CASSGGIQGLEQFF. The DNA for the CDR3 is TGTGCCAGCAGTGGAGGTATACAGGGTTTGGAGCAGTTCTTC.

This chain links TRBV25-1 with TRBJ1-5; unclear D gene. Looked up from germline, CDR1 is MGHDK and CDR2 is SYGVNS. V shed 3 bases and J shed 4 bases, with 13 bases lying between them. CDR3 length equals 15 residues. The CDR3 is CASSEAGGINQPQHF. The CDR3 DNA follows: TGTGCCAGCAGTGAGGCGGGCGGGATAAATCAGCCCCAGCATTTT.

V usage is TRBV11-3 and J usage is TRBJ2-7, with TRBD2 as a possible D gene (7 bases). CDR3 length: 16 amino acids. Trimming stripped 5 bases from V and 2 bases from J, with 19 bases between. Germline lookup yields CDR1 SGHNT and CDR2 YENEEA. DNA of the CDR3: TGTGCCAGCAGCCAAAGTTGGGGGGGCACCCCCTACGAGCAGTACTTC. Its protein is CASSQSWGGTPYEQYF.

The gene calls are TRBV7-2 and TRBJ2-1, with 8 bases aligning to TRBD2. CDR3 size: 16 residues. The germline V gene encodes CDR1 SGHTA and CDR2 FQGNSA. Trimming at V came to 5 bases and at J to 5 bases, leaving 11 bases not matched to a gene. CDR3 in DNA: TGTGCCAGCAGCCCGCCCCGACGAGCGGGGGACAATGAGCAGTTCTTC. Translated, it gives CASSPPRRAGDNEQFF.

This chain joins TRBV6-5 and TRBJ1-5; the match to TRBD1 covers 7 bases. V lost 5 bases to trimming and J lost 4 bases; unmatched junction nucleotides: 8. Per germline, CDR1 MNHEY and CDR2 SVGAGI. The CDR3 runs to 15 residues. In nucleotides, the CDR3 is TGTGCCAGCAGTCAAGAACAGGGGCCTAATCAGCCCCAGCATTTT. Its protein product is CASSQEQGPNQPQHF.